This T cell receptor beta chain was documented in a study of blood T cell repertoires in COVID-19. Method: immunoSEQ multiplex PCR; TCRdb's copy keeps in-frame clones and lacks some. The sample contains about 210,000 clones, around four fifths of which appear only once. The length of the CDR3 is 12 residues. Trimming removed 4 bases from V and 3 bases from J, with 7 bases in between. Germline CDR1 is SQVTM and CDR2 is ANQGSEA. The material sequenced was peripheral blood. The V and J genes are TRBV29-1 and TRBJ1-3, with D hard to call. The source of this sequence is a man in his 60s with COVID-19, enrolled during active disease. CDR3 DNA sequence: TGCAGCGTTGCTAGAGGTGGAAACACCATATATTTT. It encodes CSVARGGNTIYF.